Each of the 21 T cell receptor beta chains below was sequenced from the same sample in a study of PD-1 blockade in classical Hodgkin lymphoma. Clones were sequenced by immunoSEQ multiplex PCR, and TCRdb holds only the in-frame ones, with some missing. This sample has about 4,200 clones, with about 80% found just once. In every patient, relapse followed autologous stem cell transplantation, while exposure to brentuximab vedotin differed. The sample here was peripheral blood mononuclear cells (PBMCs), taken at baseline. These TCRs come from a human donor with classical Hodgkin lymphoma.

The chain combines TRBV5-3 with TRBJ2-3; the match to TRBD2 covers 7 bases. TRBV5-3 belongs to the ORF category, with a function that is uncertain. J lost 4 bases, V lost 4 bases, and 9 bases had no gene match. The length of the CDR3 is 15 residues. CDR3 DNA: TGTGCCAGAAGCCTCTGGCTTCGGGAGGCAGATACGCAGTATTTT. It is translated as CARSLWLREADTQYF.

V gene TRBV28 combines with J gene TRBJ2-2; the D is unclear. This CDR3 contains 12 residues. CDR1 is MDHEN, CDR2 SYDVKM, per germline. The ends were cut back, 2 bases at V and 5 bases at J, with 3 bases in the middle. The CDR3 nucleotides read TGTGCCAGCAGTTTAAGTACCGGGGAGCTGTTTTTT. Amino acid sequence: CASSLSTGELFF.

The genes are TRBV5-5 and TRBJ2-1; D is undetermined. This CDR3 has 13 amino acids. Between the trimmed V and J ends, which lost 5 bases and 3 bases, there was a span of 9 bases. CDR1 is SGHKS and CDR2 is YYEKEE in the germline V gene (reference sequence). The CDR3 spells CASSHDNYNEQFF. The DNA for the CDR3 is TGTGCCAGCAGTCATGACAACTACAATGAGCAGTTCTTC.

This chain links TRBV5-1 with TRBJ1-2; weak D call: TRBD1 (5 bases). The germline V and J ends were trimmed by 3 bases and 4 bases, with 16 bases remaining between them. The CDR3 has 15 residues. The germline gives CDR1 SGHRS, CDR2 YFSETQ. CDR3 bases: TGCGCCAGCAGCTCAGGACACTCGACCCCCTATGGCTACACCTTC. Its translation is CASSSGHSTPYGYTF.

A single count supports this clone. This clone may be a read error of a much larger clone one base away. The chain joins TRBV6-1 to TRBJ2-7; no clear D. Germline V gene data show CDR1 as MNHNS and CDR2 as SASEGT. This CDR3 has 14 amino acids. CDR3 residues: CASNEGGFVYEQYF. The CDR3, as DNA: TGTGCCAGCAATGAAGGCGGATTCGTCTACGAGCAGTACTTC.

This chain joins TRBV28 and TRBJ2-1; TRBD2 matches 7 bases. V shed 5 bases, J shed 8 bases, and the junction held 18 bases outside the gene matches. Looked up from germline, CDR1 is MDHEN and CDR2 is SYDVKM. CDR3 length: 17 residues. The DNA for the CDR3 is TGTGCCAGCAGTACACACTCCGGACCCCACCGGGGGGATGAGCAGTTCTTC. Protein product: CASSTHSGPHRGDEQFF.

The table lists this clone with a count of one. V and J are TRBV27 and TRBJ2-3; unclear D gene. V lost 3 bases, J lost 6 bases, and 13 bases lay in between. Germline V gene sequence: CDR1 MNHEY, CDR2 SMNVEV (reference sequence). The CDR3 covers 14 residues. The CDR3, as DNA: TGTGCCAGCAGTTTTCGACCTCGCGCGGATACGCAGTATTTT. Its protein product is CASSFRPRADTQYF.

In the case of this clone: Other DNA sequences in the same sample also yield this CDR3. The chain has TRBV9 and TRBJ2-3, with D possibly being TRBD1 (6 bases). Deletions cut 3 bases from V and 0 bases from J, with 11 bases between. Germline-derived CDR1 and CDR2 are SGDLS and YYNGEE. This CDR3 is built from 15 residues. CDR3 region: CASSATGTSTDTQYF. For the CDR3, the DNA is TGTGCCAGCAGCGCGACAGGTACTAGCACAGATACGCAGTATTTT.

The chain uses TRBV6-5 and TRBJ1-1, with a weak D call TRBD1 (5 bases). Trimming took 8 bases from V and 3 from J, leaving 16 bases between them. There are 14 residues in the CDR3. Germline V gives CDR1 MNHEY, CDR2 SVGAGI. DNA for the CDR3: TGTGCCAGCCGGGGCTCCCTCCCAGACACTGAAGCTTTCTTT. This gives the protein CASRGSLPDTEAFF.

The chain recombines TRBV5-1 with TRBJ2-3, with 11 nucleotides matching TRBD2. CDR1 SGHRS and CDR2 YFSETQ come from the germline V gene. After removal of 4 bases from V and 4 bases from J, the junction contained 5 bases not matched to a gene. The CDR3 runs to 15 residues. In DNA form, the CDR3 reads TGCGCCAGCAGCCGACTAGCGGGGAACCCAGATACGCAGTATTTT. The encoded protein is CASSRLAGNPDTQYF.

The chain carries TRBV5-6 and TRBJ1-5; D is uncertain. Germline V gene sequence: CDR1 SGHDT, CDR2 YYEEEE. V was trimmed by 0 bases and J by 5 bases, leaving 9 bases between them. This CDR3 region has 14 residues. The CDR3 coding sequence is TGTGCCAGCAGCTTGGTTCTTAGGTATCAGCCCCAGCATTTT. It translates to CASSLVLRYQPQHF.

This chain joins TRBV5-1 and TRBJ2-7, with TRBD2 identical over 10 bases. Germline values: CDR1 SGHRS, CDR2 YFSETQ. This CDR3 comprises 15 residues. The J segment lost 5 bases and the V segment lost 0 bases, leaving 5 bases of the junction unmatched. The CDR3 region has the DNA TGCGCCAGCAGCTTGGGACTAGCGGGTTCCCACGAGCAGTACTTC. Protein sequence: CASSLGLAGSHEQYF. Supplemented by reference TRBV5-1 and TRBJ2-7, the full variable domain reads KAGVTQTPRYLIKTRGQQVTLSCSPISGHRSVSWYQQTPGQGLQFLFEYFSETQRNKGNFPGRFSGRQFSNSRSEMNVSTLELGDSALYLCASSLGLAGSHEQYFGPGTRLTVT.

The chain employs TRBV5-1 and TRBJ2-1; no clear D gene. Germline CDR1 SGHRS, CDR2 YFSETQ. The V gene lost 1 base and the J gene lost 1 base, with 9 bases spanning the gap. This CDR3 region has 15 residues. The CDR3 loop reads CASSLSLQSYNEQFF. The CDR3 DNA is TGCGCCAGCAGCTTGAGTCTCCAATCCTACAATGAGCAGTTCTTC.

The chain uses TRBV7-6 and TRBJ2-7; 11 nucleotides agree with TRBD1. The V gene's germline CDR1 is SGHVS and CDR2 FNYEAQ. This CDR3 has 14 residues. The ends lost 6 bases at V and 3 bases at J; junction bases unmatched: 4. CDR3 sequence: CASSSGTGGYEQYF. The CDR3 DNA sequence: TGTGCCAGCAGTTCGGGGACAGGGGGCTACGAGCAGTACTTC.

This rearrangement joins TRBV20-1 to TRBJ1-1; no definite D call. The CDR3 contains 11 residues. The germline gives CDR1 DFQATT, CDR2 SNEGSKA (reference sequence). The V gene lost 8 bases and the J gene lost 5 bases, with 12 bases spanning the gap. The CDR3: CSTWGGTEAFF. The CDR3 nucleotides read TGCAGTACGTGGGGTGGGACTGAAGCTTTCTTT.

This clone was counted only a few times. The V gene is TRBV28, the J gene TRBJ2-7; the D is unclear. This CDR3 comprises 10 residues. Germline values: CDR1 MDHEN, CDR2 SYDVKM. V shed 3 bases and J shed 5 bases, with 2 bases lying between them. The CDR3 here is CASSFNEQYF. DNA of the CDR3: TGTGCCAGCAGTTTTAACGAGCAGTACTTC.

The rearrangement joins TRBV7-6 to TRBJ2-3; 8 bases line up with TRBD2. The CDR3 consists of 16 residues. V trimming: 3 bases; J trimming: 3 bases; junction bases outside the gene matches: 8. The V gene's germline CDR1 is SGHVS and CDR2 FNYEAQ. The CDR3 coding sequence is TGTGCCAGCAGCTTCTCACAGGTAGCGGGAACAGATACGCAGTATTTT. Its protein is CASSFSQVAGTDTQYF.

V and J are TRBV7-2 and TRBJ2-3; D remains ambiguous. The V gene's germline CDR1 is SGHTA and CDR2 FQGNSA. The CDR3 runs to 13 residues. V was trimmed by 5 bases and J by 2 bases, leaving 8 bases between them. CDR3 bases: TGTGCCAGCAGCCCAACCGCCACAGATACGCAGTATTTT. Translating gives CASSPTATDTQYF.

This chain connects TRBV29-1 to TRBJ2-7, with TRBD1 matching 7 bases. V lost 6 bases to trimming and J lost 3 bases; unmatched junction nucleotides: 17. The CDR3 sequence is 16 residues long. CDR1 and CDR2 (germline): SQVTM, ANQGSEA. The CDR3 DNA is TGCAGCGTCCGACCCGATCACAGGGGATACGGCTACGAGCAGTACTTC. Its protein is CSVRPDHRGYGYEQYF.

The chain couples TRBV18 to TRBJ2-5; D may correspond to TRBD1 or TRBD2 (5 bases each). V shed 1 base and J shed 1 base, with 10 bases lying between them. The CDR3 is 15 amino acids. The germline V gene has CDR1 KGHSH and CDR2 LQKENI. CDR3 in amino acids: CASSPLSGTQETQYF. The DNA for the CDR3 is TGTGCCAGCTCACCACTGTCTGGGACCCAAGAGACCCAGTACTTC. Supplemented by reference TRBV18 and TRBJ2-5, the full variable domain reads NAGVMQNPRHLVRRRGQEARLRCSPMKGHSHVYWYRQLPEEGLKFMVYLQKENIIDESGMPKERFSAEFPKEGPSILRIQQVVRGDSAAYFCASSPLSGTQETQYFGPGTRLLVL.

The chain combines TRBV7-8 with TRBJ1-1; TRBD1 matches at 8 bases. The ends lost 5 bases at V and 1 base at J; junction bases unmatched: 12. CDR1 is SGHVS and CDR2 is FQNEAQ in the germline V gene. This CDR3 region has 17 residues. The CDR3 DNA reads TGTGCCAGCAGCCACCCCTTGACCGGGACAGGGAACACTGAAGCTTTCTTT. Amino acids: CASSHPLTGTGNTEAFF.